The 12 T cell receptor beta chains listed next were all sequenced from one sample in a study of T cell responses to AZD1222 COVID-19 vaccine. Assay: immunoSEQ multiplex PCR; the TCRdb copy retains only in-frame clones and omits some. This table has about 84,000 clones, about 90% appearing once. The specimen was peripheral blood, collected on day 0 of AZD1222 vaccination. The receptors were gathered from an adult in good health.

The J gene is TRBJ1-5, the V gene TRBV30, with unresolved D. CDR3 length: 14 amino acids. V dropped 2 bases and J dropped 8 bases, with 16 bases sitting between them. Germline CDR1 reads GTSNPN; CDR2 reads SVGIG (reference sequence). CDR3 protein: CAWSTGLAGKPQHF. Written as DNA, the CDR3 is TGTGCCTGGAGTACGGGTCTTGCCGGCAAGCCCCAGCATTTT.

The V call is TRBV29-1, the J call TRBJ1-1, with TRBD1 identical over 7 bases. Germline loops: CDR1 SQVTM, CDR2 ANQGSEA. V shed 4 bases, J shed 5 bases, and the junction held 4 bases outside the gene matches. The CDR3 loop spans 12 amino acids. The CDR3 here is CSVAGGKTEAFF. CDR3 in DNA: TGCAGCGTTGCAGGGGGTAAGACTGAAGCTTTCTTT.

For this clone: One end of the junction is discordant with germline, which a read error may explain. The gene calls are TRBV9 and TRBJ1-3, with a weak D call TRBD1 (5 bases). This CDR3 is 15 amino acids long. Germline V gives CDR1 SGDLS, CDR2 YYNGEE. The CDR3 nucleotides read TGTGCCAGCACCGTAGATATAAACAGGGGAAACACCATATATTTT. This codes for CASTVDINRGNTIYF.

The chain carries TRBV15 and TRBJ2-2; 7 bases map to TRBD2. Germline V gene lookup returns CDR1 LNHNV and CDR2 YYDKDF (reference sequence). Unmatched junction bases numbered 8, after V lost 0 bases and J lost 1 base. The CDR3 has 18 residues. In DNA form, the CDR3 reads TGTGCCACCAGCAGAGATGTCGGAGTAGCGGGGAACACCGGGGAGCTGTTTTTT. This sequence encodes CATSRDVGVAGNTGELFF. The full variable domain, with the rest looked up from reference TRBV15 and TRBJ2-2, is DAMVIQNPRYQVTQFGKPVTLSCSQTLNHNVMYWYQQKSSQAPKLLFHYYDKDFNNEADTPDNFQSRRPNTSFCFLDIRSPGLGDTAMYLCATSRDVGVAGNTGELFFGEGSRLTVL.

V is TRBV30 and J is TRBJ1-1; a possible D gene is TRBD1 (5 bases). The CDR3 is 15 amino acids. Germline V gives CDR1 GTSNPN, CDR2 SVGIG (reference sequence). The ends were cut back, 0 bases at V and 1 base at J, with 12 bases in the middle. The CDR3 here is CAWSVLGVTNTEAFF. The CDR3 coding sequence is TGTGCCTGGAGTGTACTGGGGGTTACGAACACTGAAGCTTTCTTT.

DNA for the CDR3: TGTGCCAGCAGCTTGGATGGGTTTTCCTATAATTCACCCCTCCACTTT. This translates into CASSLDGFSYNSPLHF. This sequence joins TRBV5-6 and TRBJ1-6; D ambiguous. Trimming cost V 0 bases and J 1 base, with 8 bases left between them. Germline V gene data show CDR1 as SGHDT and CDR2 as YYEEEE. The CDR3 length is 16 residues.

The genes are TRBV7-6 and TRBJ2-7; 10 bases line up with TRBD2. Germline-derived CDR1 and CDR2 are SGHVS and FNYEAQ. The CDR3 totals 17 residues. The junction had 13 bases not matched to a gene; V was cut back by 2 bases and J by 6 bases. CDR3 sequence reads: CASSLTSGTPPIGEQYF. DNA for the CDR3: TGTGCCAGCAGCTTAACTAGCGGGACCCCGCCAATCGGCGAGCAGTACTTC. Supplemented by reference TRBV7-6 and TRBJ2-7, the full variable domain reads GAGVSQSPRYKVTKRGQDVALRCDPISGHVSLYWYRQALGQGPEFLTYFNYEAQQDKSGLPNDRFSAERPEGSISTLTIQRTEQRDSAMYRCASSLTSGTPPIGEQYFGPGTRLTVT.

This chain links TRBV7-9 with TRBJ2-5; 8 positions agree with TRBD1. V was pared by 4 bases and J by 3 bases, with 13 bases of the junction left unmatched. The CDR3 sequence is 17 residues long. Germline V lookup: CDR1 SEHNR, CDR2 FQNEAQ (reference sequence). The chain's CDR3 is CASSSPPSDRGKETQYF. The CDR3 nucleotides read TGTGCCAGCAGCTCCCCCCCAAGCGACAGGGGTAAAGAGACCCAGTACTTC.

The rearrangement uses TRBV7-2 and TRBJ1-1, with 9 bases that match TRBD1. CDR1 is SGHTA and CDR2 is FQGNSA in the germline V gene. V shed 5 bases and J 4 bases; nucleotides not matched to a gene: 5. This CDR3 comprises 14 residues. The CDR3 sequence is CASSADRGITEAFF. CDR3 sequence (DNA): TGTGCCAGCAGCGCGGACAGGGGAATCACTGAAGCTTTCTTT.

The rearrangement joins TRBV2 to TRBJ1-4; TRBD1 might be the D (6 bases). CDR1 is SNHLY, CDR2 FYNNEI, per germline. The V gene lost 0 bases and the J gene lost 7 bases, with 12 bases spanning the gap. This CDR3 has 15 residues. Here the CDR3 DNA reads TGTGCCAGCAGTGAAGCGAGGGGGGCGAGTGAAAAACTGTTTTTT. As protein: CASSEARGASEKLFF. Based on the CDR3 plus reference TRBV2 and TRBJ1-4, the full variable domain is EPEVTQTPSHQVTQMGQEVILRCVPISNHLYFYWYRQILGQKVEFLVSFYNNEISEKSEIFDDQFSVERPDGSNFTLKIRSTKLEDSAMYFCASSEARGASEKLFFGSGTQLSVL.

The J gene is TRBJ2-1, the V gene TRBV4-1; 8 nucleotides match TRBD1. V shed 4 bases, J shed 2 bases, and the junction held 4 bases outside the gene matches. The CDR3 consists of 15 residues. CDR1 MGHRA and CDR2 YSYEKL come from the germline V gene. The CDR3 region is CASSLGQGTYNEQFF. The CDR3 DNA is TGCGCCAGCAGCCTCGGACAGGGAACCTACAATGAGCAGTTCTTC.

This clone was observed once. Germline is not matched at one junction end, which may reflect a read error. The chain uses TRBV24-1 and TRBJ1-1; tentative D call: TRBD1 (6 bases). This CDR3 has 9 amino acids. Germline V gives CDR1 KGHDR, CDR2 SFDVKD. This CDR3 reads CATGAKGEF. DNA for the CDR3: TGTGCCACCGGGGCTAAGGGGGAGTTT.